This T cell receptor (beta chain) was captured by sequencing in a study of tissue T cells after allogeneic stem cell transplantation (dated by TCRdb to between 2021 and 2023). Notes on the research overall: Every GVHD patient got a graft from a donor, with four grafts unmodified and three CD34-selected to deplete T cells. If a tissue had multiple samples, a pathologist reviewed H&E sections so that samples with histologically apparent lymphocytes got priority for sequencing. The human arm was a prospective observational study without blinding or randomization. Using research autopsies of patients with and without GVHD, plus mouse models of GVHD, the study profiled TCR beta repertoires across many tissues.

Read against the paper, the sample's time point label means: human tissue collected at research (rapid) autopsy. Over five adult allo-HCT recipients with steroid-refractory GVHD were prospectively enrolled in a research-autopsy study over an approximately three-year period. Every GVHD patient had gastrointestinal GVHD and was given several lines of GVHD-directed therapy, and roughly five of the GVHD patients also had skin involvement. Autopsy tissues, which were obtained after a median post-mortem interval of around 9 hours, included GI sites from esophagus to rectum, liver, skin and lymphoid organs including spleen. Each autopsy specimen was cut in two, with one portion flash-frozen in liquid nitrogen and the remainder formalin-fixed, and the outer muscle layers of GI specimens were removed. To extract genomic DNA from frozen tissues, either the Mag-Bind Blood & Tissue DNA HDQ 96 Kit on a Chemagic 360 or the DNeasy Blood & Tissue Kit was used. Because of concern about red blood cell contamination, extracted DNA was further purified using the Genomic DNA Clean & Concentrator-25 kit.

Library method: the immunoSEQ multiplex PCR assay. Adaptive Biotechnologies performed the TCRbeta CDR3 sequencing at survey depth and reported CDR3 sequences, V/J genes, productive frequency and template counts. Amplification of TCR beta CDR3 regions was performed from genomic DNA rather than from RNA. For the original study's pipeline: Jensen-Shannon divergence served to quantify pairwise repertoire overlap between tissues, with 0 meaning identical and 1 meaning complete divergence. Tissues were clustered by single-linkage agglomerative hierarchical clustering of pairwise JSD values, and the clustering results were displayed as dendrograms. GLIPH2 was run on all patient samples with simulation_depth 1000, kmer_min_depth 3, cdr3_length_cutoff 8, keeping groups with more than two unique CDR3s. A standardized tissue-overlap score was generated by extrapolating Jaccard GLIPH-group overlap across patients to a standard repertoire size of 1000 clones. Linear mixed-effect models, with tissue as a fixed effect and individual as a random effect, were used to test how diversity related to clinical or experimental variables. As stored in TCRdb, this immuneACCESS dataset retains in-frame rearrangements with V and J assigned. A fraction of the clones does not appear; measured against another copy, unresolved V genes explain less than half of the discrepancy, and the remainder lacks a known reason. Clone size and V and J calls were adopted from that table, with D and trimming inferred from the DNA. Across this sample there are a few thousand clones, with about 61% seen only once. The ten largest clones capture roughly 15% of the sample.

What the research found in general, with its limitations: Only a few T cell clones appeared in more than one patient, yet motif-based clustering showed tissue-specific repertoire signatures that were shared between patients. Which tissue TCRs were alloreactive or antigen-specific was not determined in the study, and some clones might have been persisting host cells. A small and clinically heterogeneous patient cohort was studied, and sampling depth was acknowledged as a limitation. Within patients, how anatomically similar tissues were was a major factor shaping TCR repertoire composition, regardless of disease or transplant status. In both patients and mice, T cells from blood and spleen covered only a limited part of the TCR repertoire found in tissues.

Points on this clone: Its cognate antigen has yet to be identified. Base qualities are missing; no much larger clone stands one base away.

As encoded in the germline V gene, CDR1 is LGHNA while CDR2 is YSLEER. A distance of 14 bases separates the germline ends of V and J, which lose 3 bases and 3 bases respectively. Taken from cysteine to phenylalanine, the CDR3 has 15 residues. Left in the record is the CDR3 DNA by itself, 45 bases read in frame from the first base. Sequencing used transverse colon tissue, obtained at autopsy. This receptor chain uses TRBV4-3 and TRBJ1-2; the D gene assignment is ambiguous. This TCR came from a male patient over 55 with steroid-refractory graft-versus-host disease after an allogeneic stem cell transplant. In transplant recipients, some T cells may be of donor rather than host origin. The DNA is TGCGCCAGCAGCCACGGTCTTCGCTGGGACTATGGCTACACCTTC. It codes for CASSHGLRWDYGYTF.